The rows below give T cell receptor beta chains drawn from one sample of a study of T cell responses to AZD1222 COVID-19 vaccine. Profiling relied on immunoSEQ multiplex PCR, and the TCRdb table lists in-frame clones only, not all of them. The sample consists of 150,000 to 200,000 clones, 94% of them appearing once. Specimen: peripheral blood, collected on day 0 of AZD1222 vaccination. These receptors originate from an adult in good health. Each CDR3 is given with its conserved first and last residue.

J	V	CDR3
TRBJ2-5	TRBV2	CASTKRAGEETQYF
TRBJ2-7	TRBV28	CASGPGRPYEQYF
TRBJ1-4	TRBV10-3	CAISESGGLGEKLFF
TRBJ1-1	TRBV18	CASSPPNPDRGTEAFF
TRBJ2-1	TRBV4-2	CASSQDGSALYEQFF
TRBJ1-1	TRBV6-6	CASSYTESQGRAFF
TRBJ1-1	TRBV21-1	CASSKGRGKVTEAFF
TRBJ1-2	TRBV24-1	CATSDSRQGSSYGYTF
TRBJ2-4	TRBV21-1	CASSKILGLGIQYF
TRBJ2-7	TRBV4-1	CASSPRTSGRGHEQYF
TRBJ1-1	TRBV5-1	CASSLEGNTEAFF
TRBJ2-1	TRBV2	CASSEVMGERAYNEQFF
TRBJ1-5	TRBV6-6	CASSQDRGRSFSNQPQHF
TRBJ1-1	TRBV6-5	CASKRGEGANTEAFF
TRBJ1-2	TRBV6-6	CASSRQDNYGYTF
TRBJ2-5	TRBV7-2	CASSPPLETQYF